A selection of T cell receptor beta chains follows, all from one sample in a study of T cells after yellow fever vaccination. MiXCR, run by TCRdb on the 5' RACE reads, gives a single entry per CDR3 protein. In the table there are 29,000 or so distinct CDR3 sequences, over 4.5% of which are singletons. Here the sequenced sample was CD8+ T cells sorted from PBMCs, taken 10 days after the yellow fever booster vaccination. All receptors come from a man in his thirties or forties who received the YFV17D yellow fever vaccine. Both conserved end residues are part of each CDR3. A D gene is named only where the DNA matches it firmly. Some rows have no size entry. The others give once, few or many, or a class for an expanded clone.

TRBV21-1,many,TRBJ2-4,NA,CASNRDRANIQYF,TGTGCCAGCAACCGGGACAGGGCAAACATTCAGTACTTC
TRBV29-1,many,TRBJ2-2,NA,CSVVGNGELFF,TGCAGCGTTGTTGGGAACGGGGAGCTGTTTTTT
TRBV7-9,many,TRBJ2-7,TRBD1,CASRGGQGDYEQYF,TGTGCCAGCAGGGGGGGACAGGGGGACTACGAGCAGTACTTC
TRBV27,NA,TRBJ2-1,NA,CASSLRESSYNEQFF,TGTGCCAGCAGTTTACGAGAAAGCTCCTACAATGAGCAGTTCTTC
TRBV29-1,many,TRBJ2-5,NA,CSYRSWEQETQYF,TGCAGCTACCGCAGCTGGGAACAAGAGACCCAGTACTTC
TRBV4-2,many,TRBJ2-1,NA,CASSQDPPADWNNEQFF,TGTGCCAGCAGCCAAGACCCACCAGCTGACTGGAACAATGAGCAGTTCTTC
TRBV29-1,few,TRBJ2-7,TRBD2,CSVVAGGRGEQYF,TGCAGCGTTGTGGCGGGAGGGCGTGGAGAGCAGTACTTC
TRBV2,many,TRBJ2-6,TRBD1,CASSDRGLSGANVLTF,TGTGCCAGCAGTGATAGGGGGCTCTCTGGGGCCAACGTCCTGACTTTC
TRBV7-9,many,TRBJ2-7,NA,CASSLSSQYEQYF,TGTGCCAGCAGCTTATCTTCCCAGTACGAGCAGTACTTC
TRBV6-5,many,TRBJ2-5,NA,CASSYNRVETQYF,TGTGCCAGCAGTTACAACAGGGTAGAGACCCAGTACTTC
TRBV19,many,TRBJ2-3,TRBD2,CASSMMQAGGQTDTQYF,TGTGCCAGTAGTATGATGCAAGCGGGAGGGCAAACAGATACGCAGTATTTT
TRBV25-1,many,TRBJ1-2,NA,CASSETYGYTF,TGTGCCAGCAGTGAAACGTATGGCTACACCTTC
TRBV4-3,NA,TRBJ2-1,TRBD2,CASSQDTGGLYNEQFF,TGCGCCAGCAGCCAAGATACGGGGGGGCTCTACAATGAGCAGTTCTTC
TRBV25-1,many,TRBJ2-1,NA,CASSEYRSSYNEQFF,TGTGCCAGCAGTGAATATCGGAGCTCCTACAATGAGCAGTTCTTC
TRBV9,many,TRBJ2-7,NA,CASSGNSDSVIYEQYF,TGTGCCAGCAGCGGCAATTCGGATAGCGTAATCTACGAGCAGTACTTC
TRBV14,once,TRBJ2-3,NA,CASSHQGGTDTQYF,TGTGCCAGCAGTCACCAGGGGGGAACAGATACGCAGTATTTT
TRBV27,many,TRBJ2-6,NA,CASRPATSGANVLTF,TGTGCCAGCAGACCCGCGACCTCTGGGGCCAACGTCCTGACTTTC